These 9 T cell receptor beta chains originate from one sample sequenced in a study of blood T cells in healthy people across ages. A sample-barcoded 5' primer and a J-beta primer mix were used in a second PCR of roughly 7 to 11 cycles. Each CDR3 protein gets one entry after TCRdb re-called the 5' RACE reads with MiXCR. The sample has more than 1 million distinct CDR3 sequences, 35% to 55% seen once. Sequenced: blood. These TCRs come from an older woman in good health.

V and J are TRBV29-1 and TRBJ2-7, with D possibly being TRBD1 (5 bases). Germline V gene sequence: CDR1 SQVTM, CDR2 ANQGSEA. Between the trimmed V and J ends, which lost 1 base and 6 bases, there was a span of 16 bases. The CDR3 is 14 amino acids. CDR3 sequence: CSVEGAAGRGEQYF. The DNA of the CDR3 is TGCAGCGTTGAAGGGGCGGCAGGGCGAGGCGAGCAGTACTTC.

In its sample, this clonotype was seen a few times. The gene calls are TRBV20-1 and TRBJ1-4; D call uncertain. Germline assignment: CDR1 DFQATT and CDR2 SNEGSKA (reference sequence). The length of the CDR3 is 15 residues. The V end was cut by 0 bases, the J end by 4 bases, with 12 bases between. The CDR3: CSARDLGTRNEKLFF. As DNA, the CDR3 is TGCAGTGCTAGAGATTTGGGTACGCGTAATGAAAAACTGTTTTTT.

The rearrangement uses TRBV6-1 and TRBJ2-7; 12 bases fit TRBD2. Germline CDR1 and CDR2: MNHNS and SASEGT. J lost 2 bases, V lost 11 bases, and 19 bases had no gene match. The CDR3 extends over 18 amino acids. CDR3 sequence: CASTRGQGGLAGTYEQYF. Written as DNA, the CDR3 is TGTGCCTCCACCAGAGGACAGGGCGGACTAGCGGGGACCTACGAGCAGTACTTC.

The chain uses TRBV15 and TRBJ1-1, with D perhaps matching TRBD1 (5 bases). V gave up 5 bases and J gave up 3 bases, with 19 bases separating them. Germline CDR1 reads LNHNV; CDR2 reads YYDKDF (reference sequence). CDR3 length equals 16 residues. CDR3 DNA: TGTGCCACCAGCCAAAGGGACGGGTTTCCGTACACTGAAGCTTTCTTT. Translating it yields CATSQRDGFPYTEAFF.

The V call is TRBV29-1, the J call TRBJ2-1, with D maybe TRBD1 (5 bases). The CDR3 loop spans 14 amino acids. Trimming took 1 base from V and 8 from J, leaving 15 bases between them. Per germline, CDR1 SQVTM and CDR2 ANQGSEA. DNA of the CDR3: TGCAGCGTTGAAGGCGCCACCAGGGTCGATGAGCAGTTCTTC. Its protein is CSVEGATRVDEQFF.

This clonotype was detected only a few times. The genes are TRBV10-3 and TRBJ2-7; D is uncertain. Germline CDR1 reads ENHRY; CDR2 reads SYGVKD. The CDR3 has 12 amino acids. V lost 1 base and J lost 4, with 5 bases in between. In DNA, the CDR3 is TGTGCCATCAGTGAGTACCGGTACGAGCAGTACTTC. This gives the protein CAISEYRYEQYF.

This clonotype appeared a few times. The chain links TRBV9 to TRBJ2-1; no firm D call. V shed 0 bases and J shed 0 bases, with 7 bases lying between them. The CDR3 runs to 15 residues. Germline lookup yields CDR1 SGDLS and CDR2 YYNGEE. The CDR3 sequence: CASSVDDGSYNEQFF. The CDR3 DNA follows: TGTGCCAGCAGCGTAGACGATGGCTCCTACAATGAGCAGTTCTTC.

The chain is built from TRBV5-1 and TRBJ2-7; possibly TRBD2 for D (6 bases). The CDR3 runs to 14 residues. The V end lost 5 bases, the J end lost 3 bases, and 15 bases lay between the germline ends. In germline, CDR1 is SGHRS, CDR2 YFSETQ. CDR3 amino acids: CASSTRGGDYEQYF. The CDR3 nucleotides are TGCGCCAGCAGTACCCGGGGAGGAGACTACGAGCAGTACTTC.

About this clonotype itself: One end of the junction does not line up with germline, which may come from a read error. The V call is TRBV3-1, the J call TRBJ2-3; 14 bases match TRBD2. CDR1 and CDR2 (germline): LGHDT, YNNKEL (reference sequence). This CDR3 is 16 amino acids long. CDR3 sequence reads: CAGSLAGTSGSSTQYF. The CDR3 DNA reads TGTGCCGGCAGTTTGGCCGGGACTAGCGGGAGCAGTACGCAGTATTTT.